This T cell receptor beta chain stems from a study of blood T cells in healthy people across ages (dated by TCRdb to between 2015 and 2017). About the full investigation: In model experiments, roughly one uniquely barcoded TCR beta cDNA molecule per two T cells was captured by template switching. The study measured age-related changes in TCR beta repertoire diversity using deep sequencing normalized with unique cDNA molecular identifiers. Donors were grouped into four age groups: young (average roughly 15 years), middle-aged (approximately 41), aged (approximately 67) and long-lived (82). To avoid experimental bias, donors of different ages were spread randomly across the sequencing lanes. For two donors (one aged 18 to 30 and one aged 80 or older), the study analyzed two additional independent replicas of 1 million unique cDNA reads from the same blood draw. What the work shows at the level of the full study, not this receptor alone: Conclusive comparison of naive and antigen-experienced compartments was prevented by the profiling of bulk unsorted PBMCs. Observed TCR beta diversity per million T cells fell roughly linearly with age, and a significant reduction was already apparent by age around 36. Compared with the aged group, more naive CD4+ T cells, fewer expanded clones and increased TCR diversity were shown by the long-lived group, suggesting age selection. Estimates of total diversity from one million sequenced T cells were regarded as lower bounds and underestimates. A strong correlation was found between observed TCR beta diversity and the percentage of naive T cells measured by flow cytometry. Donor CMV infection status was unknown, potentially confounding age-related changes in expanded clonotypes.

The germline V gene (reference sequence) provides CDR1 DFQATT and CDR2 SNEGSKA. At the junction V is shortened by 6 bases and J by 4 bases, with 10 bases in between. The CDR3 runs 11 residues from the cysteine to the phenylalanine. The only DNA kept is the CDR3, 33 bases in frame from the first base. As regards this clonotype: Its antigen target is currently unknown. The input lacks base qualities; no much larger clone sits a single base away.

The library was prepared using 5' RACE. A second roughly 7 to 12 cycle PCR used a sample-barcoded 5' primer and a J-beta primer mix. Each TCR beta cDNA molecule received a unique molecular identifier from a template-switch 5' adaptor carrying 12 random nucleotides. Each sample yielded at least 2.5 million CDR3-containing paired-end reads. All of the RNA was converted into first-strand cDNA using the Mint cDNA synthesis kit, with a TRBC-specific oligonucleotide serving as the primer. Following uracil-DNA glycosylase treatment, all cDNA underwent a first 18-cycle PCR with the universal primers M1SS and BC2_uni_R. Per the original workflow: Normalization of each sample was performed by random selection of 1 million high-quality reads, each carrying a distinct molecular identifier. Instead of being binned into consensus sequences, reads that shared molecular identifiers were thrown out. MiTCR, with a Q25 quality threshold and the strictest error-elimination algorithm, was used for CDR3 identification, clonotype clustering and error correction. Lower-bound total TCR beta diversity was estimated with a nonparametric unseen species model using Euler transformation. In-frame beta chains were kept once TCRdb had trimmed the public reads at Q25 with fastp and called clones with MiXCR. When rows share a CDR3 protein, they turn into one entry using the most common DNA and genes. V and J calls and clone size were set by TCRdb, not the authors. The sample table records some 1,800,000 distinct CDR3 sequences; 35% to 50% of these occur just once. The top ten hold more than 20% of the sample.

Systemically healthy Caucasian individuals from Russia, 39 in total and aged about 6 to 100 years, were included as donors. About 10 milliliters of peripheral blood were drawn from each donor into EDTA-treated Vacutainer tubes. Ficoll-Paque density-gradient centrifugation was used to isolate PBMCs, with at least 7 million per sample. Trizol reagent was used to extract total RNA from PBMCs, with at least 6 micrograms per sample. For every donor, flow cytometry on a PBMC aliquot measured the percentage of naive CD45RAhigh/CD27high T cells. The source is a human donor in good health. The chain employs TRBV20-1 and TRBJ2-7; no D segment can be confidently identified. The sequencing input was blood. The DNA sequence is TGCAGTGCCGAAGGAACATACGAGCAGTACTTC. The encoded protein is CSAEGTYEQYF.